The next 9 T cell receptor beta chains were all read from a single sample in a study of naive and memory T cell subsets. Whole blood, 2.5 ml, came from adult healthy volunteers. Reverse transcription of blood and skin TCR RNA was primed at alpha and beta constant regions. MiXCR was run by TCRdb on the 5' RACE reads, yielding one entry per CDR3 protein. This table has over 25,000 distinct CDR3 sequences, around 25% appearing once. The receptors were gathered from a female donor in good health.

The chain joins TRBV9 to TRBJ2-3; D is undetermined. Germline V gives CDR1 SGDLS, CDR2 YYNGEE. Trimming pared 5 bases from V and 1 base from J, leaving 14 bases between. This CDR3 has 15 amino acids. CDR3 sequence (DNA): TGTGCCAGCAGTAAATCCGGATTGGGCACAGATACGCAGTATTTT. It codes for CASSKSGLGTDTQYF.

The chain uses TRBV12-3 or TRBV12-4 and TRBJ2-5, with no clear D. The CDR3 runs to 13 residues. V was clipped by 5 bases and J by 5 bases, with 12 bases between them. The CDR3 here is CASSTTHGETQYF. The CDR3, as DNA: TGTGCCAGCAGTACAACCCACGGCGAGACCCAGTACTTC.

The chain links TRBV10-3 to TRBJ2-7; no clear D gene. Deletions cut 8 bases from V and 2 bases from J, with 16 bases between. The length of the CDR3 is 14 residues. Germline V gene lookup returns CDR1 ENHRY and CDR2 SYGVKD. CDR3 coding DNA: TGTGCCATCTCACAACAGTCAGCTACCTACGAGCAGTACTTC. Translating it yields CAISQQSATYEQYF.

The chain carries TRBV27 and TRBJ2-1, with TRBD2 matching over 8 bases. Germline trimming cut 6 bases from V and 8 bases from J; bases unmatched to any gene: 6. Germline assignment: CDR1 MNHEY and CDR2 SMNVEV (reference sequence). The CDR3 runs 13 residues. The CDR3 sequence: CASRAGGSDEQFF. The CDR3 nucleotides are TGTGCCAGCAGGGCGGGGGGTTCGGATGAGCAGTTCTTC.

The chain is built from TRBV10-3 and TRBJ2-1, with D hard to call. Per germline, CDR1 ENHRY and CDR2 SYGVKD. The CDR3 runs to 13 residues. The V and J ends lost 2 bases and 7 bases respectively, with 9 bases between them. The CDR3 loop reads CAISEGRQNEQFF. CDR3 DNA: TGTGCCATCAGTGAGGGACGGCAGAATGAGCAGTTCTTC.

The chain has TRBV7-2 and TRBJ2-7; 7 nucleotides line up with TRBD1. V shed 1 base and J 6 bases; nucleotides not matched to a gene: 6. CDR1 and CDR2 (germline): SGHTA, FQGNSA. CDR3 size: 14 residues. CDR3 sequence: CASSLVRGQGEQYF. The CDR3 nucleotides read TGTGCCAGCAGCTTAGTTAGGGGGCAGGGCGAGCAGTACTTC.

The chain is built from TRBV10-3 and TRBJ1-6, with TRBD1 as a possible D gene (5 bases). The CDR3 extends over 16 amino acids. Germline V gives CDR1 ENHRY, CDR2 SYGVKD. Between the trimmed V and J ends, which lost 0 bases and 5 bases, there was a span of 11 bases. CDR3 coding DNA: TGTGCCATCAGTGAGTCTCCAGGGAGAAATAATTCACCCCTCCACTTT. This gives the protein CAISESPGRNNSPLHF.

This clonotype was seen many times. This rearrangement joins TRBV10-3 to TRBJ2-2; D is undetermined. Germline V CDR1 and CDR2: ENHRY, SYGVKD. CDR3 length equals 14 residues. V was shortened by 4 bases and J by 1 base, with 7 bases between the two germline ends. In DNA, the CDR3 is TGTGCCATCAGTGTGGCAGAGAACACCGGGGAGCTGTTTTTT. It specifies CAISVAENTGELFF.

The CDR3 sequence is CSAPRLAGPSDTQYF. The CDR3 nucleotides are TGCAGTGCTCCCCGACTAGCGGGGCCCTCAGATACGCAGTATTTT. The chain recombines TRBV20-1 with TRBJ2-3; the match to TRBD2 covers 11 bases. This CDR3 has 15 residues. The junction had 8 bases not matched to a gene; V was cut back by 5 bases and J by 4 bases. Germline CDR1 and CDR2: DFQATT and SNEGSKA (reference sequence).